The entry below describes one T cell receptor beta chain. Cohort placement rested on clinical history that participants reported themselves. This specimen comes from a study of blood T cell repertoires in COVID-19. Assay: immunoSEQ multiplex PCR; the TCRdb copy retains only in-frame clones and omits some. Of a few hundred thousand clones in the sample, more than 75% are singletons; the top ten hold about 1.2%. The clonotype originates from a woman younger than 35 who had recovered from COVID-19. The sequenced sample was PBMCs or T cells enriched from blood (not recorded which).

The CDR3 DNA is TGTGCTAGTGGCAGGACAGGGGTGGGGACAGATACGCAGTATTTT. Its translation: CASGRTGVGTDTQYF. The chain couples TRBV12-5 to TRBJ2-3, with 9 positions matching TRBD1. Germline CDR1 and CDR2: LGHNT and FRNRAP. The CDR3 totals 15 residues. The V gene end was trimmed by 6 bases and the J gene end by 3 bases; junction bases not matched to a gene: 7.